This TCR beta chain was obtained from a study of T-cell memory formation after mild COVID-19. Study summary: Largely donor-specific sequence clusters came from two donors.

Study-wide results and limits: A subset of responding clones appeared in pre-infection memory, suggesting cross-reactive memory joined. For second-wave clones that peaked at day 37, SARS-CoV-2 specificity went unverified. Clones shrinking between day 15 and 85 showed a balanced CD4/CD8 split, and those that grew later tilted toward CD4+.

Germline-derived CDR1 and CDR2 are SQVTM and ANQGSEA. The CDR3 runs to 15 residues. The V gene end was trimmed by 5 bases and the J gene end by 4 bases; junction bases not matched to a gene: 11. Notes on this clonotype: The antigen remains unidentified.

MiXCR, applied by TCRdb to the 5' RACE reads, yields one record per CDR3 protein. The sample holds approximately 480,000 distinct CDR3 sequences, 15% to 20% seen once. The chain uses TRBV29-1 and TRBJ1-2, with TRBD1 matching 9 bases. The source of this sequence is an adult woman who had mild COVID-19 (a few samples of this study predate the infection). Cell type and time point are not known. Source material: PBMCs or a T cell subset sorted from them (not recorded which). CDR3 bases: TGCAGCGTTCAGGGACAGGGATCCCCCTTCTATGGCTACACCTTC. Translated, it gives CSVQGQGSPFYGYTF.